This T cell receptor (beta chain) was sequenced for a study of cytomegalovirus exposure and HLA in healthy donors. Comments on this clone: The antigen is not known.

In the PCR, 60 Vbeta and 13 Jbeta primers were used. Here immunoSEQ multiplex PCR was the method, and the copy in TCRdb shows in-frame clones only, minus some. The table records over 100,000 clones, about 70% of them present only once. Trimming took 9 bases from V and 0 from J; bases not matched to a gene: 15. The CDR3 consists of 18 residues. Germline CDR1 and CDR2: MNHEY and SMNVEV (reference sequence). Findings and caveats of the study: Analyzed later, most CMV-associated TCR beta chains appeared HLA-restricted.

The source material was PBMCs. The sequence was obtained from a man aged 30 to 39 in good health and CMV-seropositive. The chain combines TRBV27 with TRBJ2-1; 9 nucleotides line up with TRBD1. CDR3 sequence: CASQETGGFFSSYNEQFF. CDR3 in DNA: TGTGCCAGTCAGGAAACAGGGGGCTTCTTTAGCTCCTACAATGAGCAGTTCTTC.